This TCR beta chain was sequenced in a study of blood T cell repertoires in COVID-19. The CDR3 covers 14 residues. The V gene's germline CDR1 is SGHNT and CDR2 YYREEE (reference sequence). Trimming took off 4 bases at V and 4 bases at J, with 14 bases between the two ends. In the original workflow: Estimates of nucleated cell counts were drawn from the amplification of reference gene primers. Some clones are missing from TCRdb's copy, which holds only in-frame ones; the method was immunoSEQ multiplex PCR. Clone size and the V and J calls come from that table; the DNA yielded D and trimming. The sample yields some 170,000 clones, about 76% seen once.

This clonotype was sampled from a woman aged 45-60 years with active or convalescent COVID-19. Sequences were obtained from peripheral blood. The gene calls are TRBV5-4 and TRBJ1-2, with D possibly being TRBD1 (5 bases). The DNA for the CDR3 is TGTGCCAGCAGCCCGGAGCAGGGCGGCTATGGCTACACCTTC. It is translated as CASSPEQGGYGYTF.